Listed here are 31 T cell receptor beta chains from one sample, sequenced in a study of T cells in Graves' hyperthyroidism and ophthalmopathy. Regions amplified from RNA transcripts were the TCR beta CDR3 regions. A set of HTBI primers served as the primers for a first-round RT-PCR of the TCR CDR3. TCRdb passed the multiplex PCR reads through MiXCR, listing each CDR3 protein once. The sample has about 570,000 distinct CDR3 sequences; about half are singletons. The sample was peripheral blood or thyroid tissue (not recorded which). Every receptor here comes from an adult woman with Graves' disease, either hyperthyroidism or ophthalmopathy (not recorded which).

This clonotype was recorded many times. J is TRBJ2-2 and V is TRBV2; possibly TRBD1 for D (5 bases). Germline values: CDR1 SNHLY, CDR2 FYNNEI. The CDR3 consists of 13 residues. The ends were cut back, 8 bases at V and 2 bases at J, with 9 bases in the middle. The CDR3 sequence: CASLRTNTGELFF. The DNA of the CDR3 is TGTGCCAGCTTACGGACAAACACCGGGGAGCTGTTTTTT.

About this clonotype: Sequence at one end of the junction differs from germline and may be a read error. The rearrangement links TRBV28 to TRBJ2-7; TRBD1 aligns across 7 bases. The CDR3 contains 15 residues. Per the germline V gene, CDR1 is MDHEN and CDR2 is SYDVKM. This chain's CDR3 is CASSLGRNRGYEHYF. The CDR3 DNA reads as TGTGCCAGCAGTTTAGGCCGAAACAGGGGTTACGAGCATTACTTC.

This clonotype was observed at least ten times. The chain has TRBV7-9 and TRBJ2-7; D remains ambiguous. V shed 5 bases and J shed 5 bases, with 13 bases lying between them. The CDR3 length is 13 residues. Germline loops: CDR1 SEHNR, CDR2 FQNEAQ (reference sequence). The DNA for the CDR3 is TGTGCCAGCAGCCTTATGATCCAGGACGAGCAGTACTTC. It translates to CASSLMIQDEQYF.

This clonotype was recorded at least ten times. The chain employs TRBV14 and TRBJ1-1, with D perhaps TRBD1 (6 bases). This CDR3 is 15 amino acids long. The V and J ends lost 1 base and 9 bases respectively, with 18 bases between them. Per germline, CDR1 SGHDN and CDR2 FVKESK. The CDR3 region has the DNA TGTGCCAGCAGCCAAGTATCGGGGGCTAATTTACAAGCTTTCTTT. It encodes CASSQVSGANLQAFF.

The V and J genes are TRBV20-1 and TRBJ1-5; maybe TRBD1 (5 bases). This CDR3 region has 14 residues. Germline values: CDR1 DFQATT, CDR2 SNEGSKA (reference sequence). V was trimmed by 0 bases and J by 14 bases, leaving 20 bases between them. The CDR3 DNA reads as TGCAGTGCTAGAGATGGGGGGAGTGAAGTCCACGAGCATTTT. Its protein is CSARDGGSEVHEHF.

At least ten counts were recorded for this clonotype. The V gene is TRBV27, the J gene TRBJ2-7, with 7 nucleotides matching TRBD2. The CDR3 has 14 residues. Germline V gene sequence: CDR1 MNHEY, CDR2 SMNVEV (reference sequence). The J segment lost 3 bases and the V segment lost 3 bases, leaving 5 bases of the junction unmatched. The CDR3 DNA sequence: TGTGCCAGCAGTTTGGCTGGACTAGACTACGAGCAGTACTTC. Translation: CASSLAGLDYEQYF.

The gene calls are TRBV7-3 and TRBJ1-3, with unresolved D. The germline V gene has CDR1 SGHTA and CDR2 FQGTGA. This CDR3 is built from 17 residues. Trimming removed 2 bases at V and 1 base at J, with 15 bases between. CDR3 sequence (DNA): TGTGCCAGCAGCTTAGTCGATTCACAGCCATCTGGAAACACCATATATTTT. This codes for CASSLVDSQPSGNTIYF.

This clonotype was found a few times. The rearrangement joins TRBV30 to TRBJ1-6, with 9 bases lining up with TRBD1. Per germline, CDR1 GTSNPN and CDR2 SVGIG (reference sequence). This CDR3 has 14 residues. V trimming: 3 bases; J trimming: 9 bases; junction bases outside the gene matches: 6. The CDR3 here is CAWSSDRGGSPLHF. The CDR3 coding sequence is TGTGCCTGGAGCTCCGACAGGGGGGGTTCACCCCTCCACTTT.

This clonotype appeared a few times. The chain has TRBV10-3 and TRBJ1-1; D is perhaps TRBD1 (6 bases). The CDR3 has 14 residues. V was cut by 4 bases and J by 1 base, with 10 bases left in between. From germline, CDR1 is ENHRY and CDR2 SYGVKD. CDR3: CAISVEGGNTEAFF. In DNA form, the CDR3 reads TGTGCCATCAGTGTCGAGGGGGGGAACACTGAAGCTTTCTTT.

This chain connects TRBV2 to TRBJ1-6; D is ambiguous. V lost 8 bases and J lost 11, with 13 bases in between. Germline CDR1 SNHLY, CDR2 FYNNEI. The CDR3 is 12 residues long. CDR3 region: CASVDWGPPLHF. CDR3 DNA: TGTGCCAGCGTAGATTGGGGTCCACCCCTCCACTTT.

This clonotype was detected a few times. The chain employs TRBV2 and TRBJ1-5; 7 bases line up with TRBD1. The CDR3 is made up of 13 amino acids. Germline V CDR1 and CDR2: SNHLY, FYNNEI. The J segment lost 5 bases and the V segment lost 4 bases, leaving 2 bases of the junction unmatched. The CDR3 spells CASSADRDQPQHF. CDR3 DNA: TGTGCCAGCAGTGCCGACAGGGATCAGCCCCAGCATTTT.

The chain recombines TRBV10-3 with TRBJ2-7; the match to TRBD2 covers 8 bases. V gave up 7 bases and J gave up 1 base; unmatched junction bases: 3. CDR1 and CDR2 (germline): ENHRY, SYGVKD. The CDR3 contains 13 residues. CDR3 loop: CAINRGGSYEQYF. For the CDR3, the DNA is TGTGCCATCAACCGCGGGGGGTCCTACGAGCAGTACTTC.

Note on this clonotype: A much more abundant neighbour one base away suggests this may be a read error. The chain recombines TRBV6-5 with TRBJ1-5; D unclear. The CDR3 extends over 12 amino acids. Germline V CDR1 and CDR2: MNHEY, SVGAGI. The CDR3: CASRLGNRPQHF. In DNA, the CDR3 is TGTGCCAGCCGACTGGGGAATCGGCCCCAGCATTTT.

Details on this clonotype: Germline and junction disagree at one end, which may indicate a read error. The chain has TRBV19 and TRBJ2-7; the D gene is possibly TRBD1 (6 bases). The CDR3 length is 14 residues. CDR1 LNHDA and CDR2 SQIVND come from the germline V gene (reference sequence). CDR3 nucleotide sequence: TGTGCCAGCCAACGGGACATATCCCACTACGAACAGTACTTC. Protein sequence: CASQRDISHYEQYF.

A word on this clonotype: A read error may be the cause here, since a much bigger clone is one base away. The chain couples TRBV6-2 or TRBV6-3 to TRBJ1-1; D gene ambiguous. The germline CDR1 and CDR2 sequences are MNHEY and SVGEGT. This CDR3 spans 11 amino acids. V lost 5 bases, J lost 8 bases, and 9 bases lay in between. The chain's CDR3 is CASSQTEEAFF. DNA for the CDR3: TGTGCCAGCAGTCAAACAGAAGAAGCTTTCTTT.

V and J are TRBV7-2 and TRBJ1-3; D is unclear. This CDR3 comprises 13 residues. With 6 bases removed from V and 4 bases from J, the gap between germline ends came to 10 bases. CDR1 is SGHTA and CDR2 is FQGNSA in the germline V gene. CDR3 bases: TGTACCAGCAGTCCTTTCCGGGGAAACACCATATATTTT. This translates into CTSSPFRGNTIYF.

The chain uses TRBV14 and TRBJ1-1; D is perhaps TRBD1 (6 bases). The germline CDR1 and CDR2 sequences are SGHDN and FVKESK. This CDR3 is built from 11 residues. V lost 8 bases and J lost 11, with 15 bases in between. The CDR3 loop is CASSLGTYAFF. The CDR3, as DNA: TGTGCCAGCTCCCTGGGGACATACGCTTTCTTT.

CDR3 in DNA: TGTGCCAGCAGTCCGGGGACAGGAATCACTGAAGCTTTCTTT. Its protein product is CASSPGTGITEAFF. The chain carries TRBV7-2 and TRBJ1-1, with 8 positions matching TRBD1. Germline CDR1 reads SGHTA; CDR2 reads FQGNSA. The CDR3 runs 14 residues. J gave up 4 bases and V 6 bases, and 7 bases lay outside the gene matches.

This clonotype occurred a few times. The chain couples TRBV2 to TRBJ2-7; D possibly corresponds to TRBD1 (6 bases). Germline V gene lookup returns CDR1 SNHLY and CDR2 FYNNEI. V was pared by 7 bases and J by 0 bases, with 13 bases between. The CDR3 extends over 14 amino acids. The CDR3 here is CASIRTVNSYEQYF. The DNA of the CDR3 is TGTGCCAGCATCAGGACAGTTAACTCCTACGAGCAGTACTTC.

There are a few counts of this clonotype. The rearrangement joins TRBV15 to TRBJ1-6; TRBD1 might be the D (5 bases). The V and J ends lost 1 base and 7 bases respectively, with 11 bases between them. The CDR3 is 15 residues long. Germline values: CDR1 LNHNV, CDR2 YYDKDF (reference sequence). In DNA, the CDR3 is TGTGCCACCAGCAGAGTGGGTGGGGGAAATTCACCCCTCCACTTT. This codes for CATSRVGGGNSPLHF.

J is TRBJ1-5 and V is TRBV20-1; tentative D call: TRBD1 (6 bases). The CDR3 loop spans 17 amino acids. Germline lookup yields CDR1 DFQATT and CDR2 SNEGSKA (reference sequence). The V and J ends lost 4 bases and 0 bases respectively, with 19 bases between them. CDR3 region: CSANPPGAAYSNQPQHF. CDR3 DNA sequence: TGCAGTGCTAATCCCCCAGGGGCAGCGTATAGCAATCAGCCCCAGCATTTT.

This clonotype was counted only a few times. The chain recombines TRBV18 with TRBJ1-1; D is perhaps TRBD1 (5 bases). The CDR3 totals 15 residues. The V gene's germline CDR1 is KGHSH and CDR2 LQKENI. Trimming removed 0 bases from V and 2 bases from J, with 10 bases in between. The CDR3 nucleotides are TGTGCCAGCTCACCACCGGGTAGGGGCAACACTGAAGCTTTCTTT. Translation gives CASSPPGRGNTEAFF.

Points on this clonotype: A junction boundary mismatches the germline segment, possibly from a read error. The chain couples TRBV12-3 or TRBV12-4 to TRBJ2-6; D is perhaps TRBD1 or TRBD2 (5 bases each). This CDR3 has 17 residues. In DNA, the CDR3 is TGTGCCAGCAGTTCGGCTGACGGGGCAGACGGGGCCAACGTCTTGACTTTC. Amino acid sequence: CASSSADGADGANVLTF.

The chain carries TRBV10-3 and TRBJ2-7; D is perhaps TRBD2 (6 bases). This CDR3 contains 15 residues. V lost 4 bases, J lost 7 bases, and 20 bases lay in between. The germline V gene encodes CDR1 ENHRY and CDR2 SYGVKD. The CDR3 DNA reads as TGTGCCATCAGTGCGGGAGCAGGGTCGAGTGGGGAGCAGTACTTC. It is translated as CAISAGAGSSGEQYF.

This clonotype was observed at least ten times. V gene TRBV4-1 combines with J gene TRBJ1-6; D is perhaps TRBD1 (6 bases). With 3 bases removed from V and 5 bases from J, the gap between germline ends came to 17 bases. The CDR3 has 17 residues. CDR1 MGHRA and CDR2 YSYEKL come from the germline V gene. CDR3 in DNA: TGCGCCAGCAGCCACCCCCCGGGACACGGAAATAATTCACCCCTCCACTTT. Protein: CASSHPPGHGNNSPLHF.

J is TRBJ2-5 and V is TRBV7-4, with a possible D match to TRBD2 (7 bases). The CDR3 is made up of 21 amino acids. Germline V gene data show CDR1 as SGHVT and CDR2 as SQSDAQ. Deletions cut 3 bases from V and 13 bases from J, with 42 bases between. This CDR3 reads CASSFRTVSLVPPGTKDLPYF. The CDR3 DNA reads TGTGCCAGCAGCTTTCGGACAGTGAGCCTGGTCCCACCCGGGACTAAAGACCTCCCGTACTTC.

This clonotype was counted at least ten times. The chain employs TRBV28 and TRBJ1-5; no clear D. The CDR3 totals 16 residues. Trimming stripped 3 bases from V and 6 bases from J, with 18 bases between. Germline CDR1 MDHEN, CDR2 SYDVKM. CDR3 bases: TGTGCCAGCAGTTTCTCTCTTGCCGAATTCGCTCAGCCCCAGCATTTT. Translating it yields CASSFSLAEFAQPQHF.

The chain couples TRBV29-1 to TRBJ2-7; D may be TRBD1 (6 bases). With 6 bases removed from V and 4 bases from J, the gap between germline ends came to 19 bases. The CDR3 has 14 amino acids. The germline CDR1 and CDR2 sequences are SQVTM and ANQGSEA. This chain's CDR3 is CSVSEGGTVYEQYF. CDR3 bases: TGCAGCGTATCCGAAGGGGGTACAGTGTACGAGCAGTACTTC.

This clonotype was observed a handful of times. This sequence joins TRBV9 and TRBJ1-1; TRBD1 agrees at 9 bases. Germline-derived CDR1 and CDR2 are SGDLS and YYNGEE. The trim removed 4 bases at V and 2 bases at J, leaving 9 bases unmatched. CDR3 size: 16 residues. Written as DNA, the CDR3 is TGTGCCAGCAGCCCTTGGCCGGGACAGGGAAACACTGAAGCTTTCTTT. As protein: CASSPWPGQGNTEAFF.

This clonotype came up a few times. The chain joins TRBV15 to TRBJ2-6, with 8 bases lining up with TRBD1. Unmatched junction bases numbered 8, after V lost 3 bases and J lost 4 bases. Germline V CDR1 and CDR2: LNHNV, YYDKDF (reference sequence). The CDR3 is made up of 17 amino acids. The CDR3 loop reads CATSSRGDRRGANVLTF. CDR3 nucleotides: TGTGCCACCAGCAGTAGAGGGGACAGGCGCGGGGCCAACGTCCTGACTTTC.

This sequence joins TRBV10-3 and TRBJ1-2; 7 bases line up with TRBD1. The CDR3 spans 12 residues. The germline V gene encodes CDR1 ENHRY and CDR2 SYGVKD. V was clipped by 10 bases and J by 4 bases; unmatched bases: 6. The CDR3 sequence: CATTGTAYGYTF. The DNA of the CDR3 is TGTGCCACCACAGGGACAGCCTATGGCTACACCTTC.